A selection of T cell receptor beta chains follows, all from one sample in a study of identical twins. TCRdb re-called the 5' RACE reads through MiXCR, storing one row per CDR3 protein. This sample has 650,000 to 800,000 distinct CDR3 sequences; 8% to 9% occur once, and the top ten carry roughly 0.9%. The same data also went into a second study, on yellow fever vaccine responses in identical twins.

The sequenced sample was PBMCs. The receptor set was obtained from a young woman in good health. CDR3s include the opening cysteine and the closing phenylalanine or tryptophan. The D gene is left open where the match is weak. The size of a clone is reported for some rows only, either as once, few or many, or as a class for expanded clones.

CDR3 length: 19
D gene: NA
J gene: TRBJ2-3
V gene: TRBV29-1
clone size: many
CDR3 DNA: TGCAGCGTTGAAGATTTCCCCGGCAGGGGTCCCTCTAGCACAGATACGCAGTATTTT
CDR3 protein: CSVEDFPGRGPSSTDTQYF

CDR3 length: 12
D gene: NA
J gene: TRBJ2-5
V gene: TRBV27
clone size: NA
CDR3 DNA: TGTGCCAGCGAACACTGGAATAAGACCCAGTACTTC
CDR3 protein: CASEHWNKTQYF

CDR3 length: 16
D gene: TRBD2
J gene: TRBJ2-7
V gene: TRBV4-2
clone size: few
CDR3 DNA: TGTGCCAGCAGCCAAGATACTCCTAGCGGGGGCCACGAGCAGTACTTC
CDR3 protein: CASSQDTPSGGHEQYF

CDR3 length: 16
D gene: NA
J gene: TRBJ2-1
V gene: TRBV15
clone size: NA
CDR3 DNA: TGTGCCACCAGCAGAGTCGGCAGGGCCGCCTACAATGAGCAGTTCTTC
CDR3 protein: CATSRVGRAAYNEQFF

CDR3 length: 15
D gene: TRBD1
J gene: TRBJ1-1
V gene: TRBV11-2
clone size: few
CDR3 DNA: TGTGCCAGCAGCCCCACAGGGGGGTTGAACACTGAAGCTTTCTTT
CDR3 protein: CASSPTGGLNTEAFF

CDR3 length: 13
D gene: NA
J gene: TRBJ2-2
V gene: TRBV29-1
clone size: NA
CDR3 DNA: TGCAGCTCCAGGGTCCCGAACACCGGGGAGCTGTTTTTT
CDR3 protein: CSSRVPNTGELFF

CDR3 length: 15
D gene: TRBD1
J gene: TRBJ2-1
V gene: TRBV6-8
clone size: NA
CDR3 DNA: TGTGCCAGCAGATACCGGGACAGGACCTACAATGAGCAGTTCTTC
CDR3 protein: CASRYRDRTYNEQFF

CDR3 length: 16
D gene: NA
J gene: TRBJ2-3
V gene: TRBV18
clone size: few
CDR3 DNA: TGTGCCAGCTCACCACTCCCCGCCCAGAGTACAGATACGCAGTATTTT
CDR3 protein: CASSPLPAQSTDTQYF

CDR3 length: 14
D gene: TRBD2
J gene: TRBJ2-5
V gene: TRBV7-9
clone size: NA
CDR3 DNA: TGTGCCAGCAACGATAGCGGGGGGGCTAAGACCCAGTACTTC
CDR3 protein: CASNDSGGAKTQYF

CDR3 length: 14
D gene: NA
J gene: TRBJ1-4
V gene: TRBV12-3/TRBV12-4
clone size: few
CDR3 DNA: TGTGCCAGCACCCCGACCTCAACGGATGAAAAACTGTTTTTT
CDR3 protein: CASTPTSTDEKLFF

CDR3 length: 15
D gene: NA
J gene: TRBJ2-2
V gene: TRBV29-1
clone size: NA
CDR3 DNA: TGCAGCGTTACTCGACAGGCGACGAACACCGGGGAGCTGTTTTTT
CDR3 protein: CSVTRQATNTGELFF

CDR3 length: 15
D gene: TRBD1
J gene: TRBJ2-1
V gene: TRBV5-5
clone size: few
CDR3 DNA: TGTGCCAGCAGCTTTATTTCGACAGGGGGCAATGAGCAGTTCTTC
CDR3 protein: CASSFISTGGNEQFF

CDR3 length: 15
D gene: TRBD2
J gene: TRBJ2-5
V gene: TRBV9
clone size: few
CDR3 DNA: TGTGCCAGCAGCCCCCGGACTAGTAGTCAAGAGACCCAGTACTTC
CDR3 protein: CASSPRTSSQETQYF

CDR3 length: 13
D gene: NA
J gene: TRBJ1-6
V gene: TRBV28
clone size: NA
CDR3 DNA: TGTGCCAGCAGTTTCCGGGGGGTATCACCCCTCCACTTT
CDR3 protein: CASSFRGVSPLHF

CDR3 length: 17
D gene: TRBD2
J gene: TRBJ2-3
V gene: TRBV7-2
clone size: few
CDR3 DNA: TGTGCCAGCAGCCCTCGACTAGCGGGGGCCCACCCTGATACGCAGTATTTT
CDR3 protein: CASSPRLAGAHPDTQYF

CDR3 length: 19
D gene: NA
J gene: TRBJ2-2
V gene: TRBV24-1
clone size: many
CDR3 DNA: TGTGCCACCAGTTCCCCCGGGACCGCGGGTATGATTCACACCGGGGAGCTGTTTTTT
CDR3 protein: CATSSPGTAGMIHTGELFF

CDR3 length: 15
D gene: NA
J gene: TRBJ2-1
V gene: TRBV10-1
clone size: many
CDR3 DNA: TGCGCCAGCAGTGAGATGGGAGAAGGGTACAATGAGCAGTTCTTC
CDR3 protein: CASSEMGEGYNEQFF

CDR3 length: 17
D gene: TRBD2
J gene: TRBJ2-2
V gene: TRBV7-2
clone size: NA
CDR3 DNA: TGTGCCAGCAGCTTACGGACTAGCGGGATGAACACCGGGGAGCTGTTTTTT
CDR3 protein: CASSLRTSGMNTGELFF

CDR3 length: 18
D gene: TRBD1
J gene: TRBJ2-2
V gene: TRBV11-2
clone size: many
CDR3 DNA: TGTGCCAGCAGCTTAAACCTTCCGGGACAGGGGATCACCGGGGAGCTGTTTTTT
CDR3 protein: CASSLNLPGQGITGELFF

CDR3 length: 13
D gene: NA
J gene: TRBJ1-6
V gene: TRBV7-9
clone size: NA
CDR3 DNA: TGTGCCAGCAGCATAGACGGGGATTCACCCCTCCACTTT
CDR3 protein: CASSIDGDSPLHF

CDR3 length: 14
D gene: NA
J gene: TRBJ2-1
V gene: TRBV5-1
clone size: many
CDR3 DNA: TGCGCCAGCAGCTTGGCGAGCTCCTACAATGAGCAGTTCTTC
CDR3 protein: CASSLASSYNEQFF

CDR3 length: 13
D gene: NA
J gene: TRBJ2-1
V gene: TRBV7-9
clone size: few
CDR3 DNA: TGTGCCAGCAGGTCGGGCCACCCTACTGAGCAGTTCTTC
CDR3 protein: CASRSGHPTEQFF